The source of this T cell receptor beta chain is a study of T cells after yellow fever vaccination. This clonotype was seen only a few times. A much bigger clone sits one base away, suggesting this may be a read error. A single record per CDR3 protein comes from TCRdb applying MiXCR to the 5' RACE reads. The data show 500,000 to 650,000 distinct CDR3 sequences, with 9% to 15% seen just once and approximately 15% held by the top ten. The germline V and J ends were trimmed by 5 bases and 1 base, with 5 bases remaining between them. Germline values: CDR1 LGHDT, CDR2 YNNKEL (reference sequence). This CDR3 region has 12 residues.

The sample was PBMCs, taken on the day of the yellow fever booster vaccination. This receptor was identified in a young man who received the YFV17D yellow fever vaccine. This sequence joins TRBV3-1 and TRBJ2-5; no clear D. CDR3 bases: TGTGCCAGCAGCAAGTTCCAAGAGACCCAGTACTTC. The encoded protein is CASSKFQETQYF.